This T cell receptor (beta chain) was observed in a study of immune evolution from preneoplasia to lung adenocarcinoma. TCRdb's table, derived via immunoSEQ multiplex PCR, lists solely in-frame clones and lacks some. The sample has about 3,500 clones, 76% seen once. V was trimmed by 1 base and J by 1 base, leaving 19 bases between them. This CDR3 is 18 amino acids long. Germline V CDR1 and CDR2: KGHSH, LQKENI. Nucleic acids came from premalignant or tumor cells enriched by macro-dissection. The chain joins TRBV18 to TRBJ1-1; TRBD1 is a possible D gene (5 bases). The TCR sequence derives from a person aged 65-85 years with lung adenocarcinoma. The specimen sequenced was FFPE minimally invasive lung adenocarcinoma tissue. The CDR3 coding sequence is TGTGCCAGCTCACCACTCATTCTCGGGGCTGGATCGAACACTGAAGCTTTCTTT. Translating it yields CASSPLILGAGSNTEAFF.